One T cell receptor (beta chain) is described in this entry. This sample was taken from a study of shared clonotypes between healthy human individuals. Turning to the study itself: A few men and a couple of women, aged 18 to 49, were donors.

The repertoire was sequenced with immunoSEQ multiplex PCR; TCRdb's copy has only in-frame clones and lacks some. The table records around 2,000,000 clones, roughly 91% of them present only once. The CDR3 length is 14 residues. The V segment lost 4 bases and the J segment 0 bases; nucleotides outside the gene matches: 4. Germline lookup yields CDR1 SGDLS and CDR2 YYNGEE. As defined, naive CD8 cells were CD45RO-negative and positively selected for CCR7, with terminally differentiated effector memory CD45RA+ cells excluded. Source material: naive CD8+ T cells from PBMCs. The genes are TRBV9 and TRBJ2-7, with 7 bases fitting TRBD1. The TCR comes from a man younger than 35 in good health. Some clones in this sample may be carry-over from other donors' samples. The chain's CDR3 is CASSSRDSSYEQYF. The CDR3 DNA sequence: TGTGCCAGCAGCTCCCGGGACAGCTCCTACGAGCAGTACTTC.